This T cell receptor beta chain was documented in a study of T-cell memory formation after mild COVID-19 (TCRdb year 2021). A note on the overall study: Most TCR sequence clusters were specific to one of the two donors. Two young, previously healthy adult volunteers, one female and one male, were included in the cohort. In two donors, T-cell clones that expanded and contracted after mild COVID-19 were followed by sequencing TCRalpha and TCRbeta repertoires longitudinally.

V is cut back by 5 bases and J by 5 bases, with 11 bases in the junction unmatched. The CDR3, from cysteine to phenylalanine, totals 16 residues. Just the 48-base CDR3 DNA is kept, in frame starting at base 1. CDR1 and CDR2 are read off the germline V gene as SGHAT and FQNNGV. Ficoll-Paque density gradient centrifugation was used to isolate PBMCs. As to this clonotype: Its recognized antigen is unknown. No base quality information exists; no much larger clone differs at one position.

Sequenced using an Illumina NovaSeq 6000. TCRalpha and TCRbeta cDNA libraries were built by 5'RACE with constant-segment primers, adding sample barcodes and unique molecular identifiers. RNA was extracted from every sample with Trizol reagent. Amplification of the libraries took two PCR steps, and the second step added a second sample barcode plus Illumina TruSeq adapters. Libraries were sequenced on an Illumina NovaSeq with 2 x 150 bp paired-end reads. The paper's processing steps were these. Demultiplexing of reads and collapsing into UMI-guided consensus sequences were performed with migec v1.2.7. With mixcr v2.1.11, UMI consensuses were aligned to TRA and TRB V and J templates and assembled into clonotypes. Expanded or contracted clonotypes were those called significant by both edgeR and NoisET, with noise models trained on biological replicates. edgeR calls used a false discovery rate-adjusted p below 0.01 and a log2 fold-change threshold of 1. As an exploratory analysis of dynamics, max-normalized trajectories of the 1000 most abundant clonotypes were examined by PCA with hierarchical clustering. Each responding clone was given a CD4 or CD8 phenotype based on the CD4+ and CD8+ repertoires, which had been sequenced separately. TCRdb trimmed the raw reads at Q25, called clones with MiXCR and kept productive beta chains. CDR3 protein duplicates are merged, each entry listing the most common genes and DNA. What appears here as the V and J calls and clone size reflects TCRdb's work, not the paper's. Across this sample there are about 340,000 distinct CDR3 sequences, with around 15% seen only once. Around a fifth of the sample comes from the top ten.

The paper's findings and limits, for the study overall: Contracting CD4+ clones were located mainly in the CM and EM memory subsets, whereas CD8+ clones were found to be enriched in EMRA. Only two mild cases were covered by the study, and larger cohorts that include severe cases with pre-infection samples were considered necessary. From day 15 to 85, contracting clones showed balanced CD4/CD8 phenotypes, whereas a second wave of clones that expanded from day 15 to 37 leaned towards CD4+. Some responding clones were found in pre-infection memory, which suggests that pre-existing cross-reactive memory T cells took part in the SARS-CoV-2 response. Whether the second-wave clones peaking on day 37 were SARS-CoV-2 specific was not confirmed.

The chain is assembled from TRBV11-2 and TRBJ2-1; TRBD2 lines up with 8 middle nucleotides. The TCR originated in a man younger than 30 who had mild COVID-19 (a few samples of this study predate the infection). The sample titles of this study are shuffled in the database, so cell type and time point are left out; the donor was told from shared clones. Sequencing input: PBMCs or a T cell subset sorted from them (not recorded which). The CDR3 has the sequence CASSPFGGGLNNEQFF. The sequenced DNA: TGTGCCAGCAGCCCCTTCGGGGGGGGCTTGAACAATGAGCAGTTCTTC.